Shown below are 5 T cell receptor beta chains from a single sample sequenced in a study of T cells in narcolepsy. Only in-frame clones appear in the TCRdb table, and some are missing; sequencing was by immunoSEQ multiplex PCR. The sample yields 25,000 to 35,000 clones, 82% seen once. Specimen: CD45RA- memory CD4+ T cells from PBMCs. These receptors all come from a human donor with narcolepsy.

The V call is TRBV28, the J call TRBJ1-5; D perhaps matches TRBD1 (6 bases). V shed 7 bases and J shed 1 base, with 14 bases lying between them. Per germline, CDR1 MDHEN and CDR2 SYDVKM. This CDR3 contains 15 residues. CDR3 in DNA: TGTGCCAGCACCCCGCAGGGGCTCAGCAATCAGCCCCAGCATTTT. This translates into CASTPQGLSNQPQHF.

About this clone: Other DNA sequences in this sample translate to the same CDR3. The chain is built from TRBV5-4 and TRBJ2-2, with D hard to call. The CDR3 sequence is 12 residues long. Germline CDR1 reads SGHNT; CDR2 reads YYREEE (reference sequence). The ends were cut back, 0 bases at V and 8 bases at J, with 5 bases in the middle. The CDR3: CASSLDAGELFF. The CDR3 region has the DNA TGTGCCAGCAGCTTGGACGCAGGGGAGCTGTTTTTT.

CDR3 coding DNA: TGTGCCAGCAGTTTGTTCGGAGGGGTTCCTTCTGAAGCTTTCTTT. Translation gives CASSLFGGVPSEAFF. The chain combines TRBV6-1 with TRBJ1-1, with TRBD1 as a possible D gene (5 bases). Germline CDR1 and CDR2: MNHNS and SASEGT. V shed 5 bases and J shed 6 bases, with 19 bases lying between them. CDR3 length: 15 residues.

The V and J genes are TRBV7-2 and TRBJ1-2; no definite D call. The V and J ends lost 0 bases and 6 bases respectively, with 11 bases between them. The germline V gene has CDR1 SGHTA and CDR2 FQGNSA. The CDR3 length is 14 residues. The CDR3 nucleotides read TGTGCCAGCAGCTTAGCGGGGAGAACAGATGGCTACACCTTC. It encodes CASSLAGRTDGYTF. Full variable domain (missing parts from reference TRBV7-2 and TRBJ1-2): GAGVSQSPSNKVTEKGKDVELRCDPISGHTALYWYRQSLGQGLEFLIYFQGNSAPDKSGLPSDRFSAERTGGSVSTLTIQRTQQEDSAVYLCASSLAGRTDGYTFGSGTRLTVV.

The genes are TRBV5-1 and TRBJ2-1; D is ambiguous. The CDR3 totals 14 residues. Trimming cost V 0 bases and J 0 bases, with 4 bases left between them. Germline lookup yields CDR1 SGHRS and CDR2 YFSETQ. The CDR3 here is CASSLGSSYNEQFF. Here the CDR3 DNA reads TGCGCCAGCAGCTTGGGTAGCTCCTACAATGAGCAGTTCTTC.